One and the same sample provided the 2 T cell receptor beta chains below, sequenced in a study of cytomegalovirus exposure and HLA in healthy donors. Primers for the PCR totalled 60 Vbeta and 13 Jbeta. Profiling relied on immunoSEQ multiplex PCR, and the TCRdb table lists in-frame clones only, not all of them. The sample has about 69,000 clones, roughly 71% seen once. Material: PBMCs. Receptors were obtained from a woman aged 60-75 years in good health and CMV-seropositive.

The rearrangement joins TRBV4-2 to TRBJ1-2, with 11 bases matching TRBD1. Trimming cost V 1 base and J 8 bases; bases outside gene matches: 15. CDR1 is LGHNA, CDR2 YNFKEQ, per germline. This CDR3 is 18 amino acids long. The CDR3 DNA follows: TGTGCCAGCAGCCAAGGCTCGACTAGGACAGGGGGCGTTGGGGGCTACACCTTC. Translated: CASSQGSTRTGGVGGYTF.

The chain is built from TRBV6-5 and TRBJ2-2; 9 bases line up with TRBD1. CDR3 length: 15 residues. After removal of 6 bases from V and 6 bases from J, the junction contained 8 bases not matched to a gene. Germline V CDR1 and CDR2: MNHEY, SVGAGI. CDR3 sequence (DNA): TGTGCCAGCAGCGACAGGGGGAATTGGCCCGGGGAGCTGTTTTTT. The encoded protein is CASSDRGNWPGELFF.